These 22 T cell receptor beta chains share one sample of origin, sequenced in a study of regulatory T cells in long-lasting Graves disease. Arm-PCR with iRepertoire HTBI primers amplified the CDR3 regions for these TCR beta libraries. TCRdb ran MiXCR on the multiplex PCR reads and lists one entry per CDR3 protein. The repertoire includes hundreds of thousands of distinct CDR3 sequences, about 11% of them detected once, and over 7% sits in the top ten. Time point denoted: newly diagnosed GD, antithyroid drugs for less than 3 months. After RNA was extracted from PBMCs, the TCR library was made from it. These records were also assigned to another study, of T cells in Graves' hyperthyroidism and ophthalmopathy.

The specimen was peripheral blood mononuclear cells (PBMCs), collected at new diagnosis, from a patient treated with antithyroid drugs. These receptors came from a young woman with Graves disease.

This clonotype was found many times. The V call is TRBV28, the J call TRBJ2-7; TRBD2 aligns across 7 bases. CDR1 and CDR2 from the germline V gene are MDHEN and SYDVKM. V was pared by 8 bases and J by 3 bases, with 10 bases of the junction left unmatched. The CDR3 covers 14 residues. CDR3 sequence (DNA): TGTGCCAGCGCTCTGGCGGGAGTTAACTACGAGCAGTACTTC. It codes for CASALAGVNYEQYF.

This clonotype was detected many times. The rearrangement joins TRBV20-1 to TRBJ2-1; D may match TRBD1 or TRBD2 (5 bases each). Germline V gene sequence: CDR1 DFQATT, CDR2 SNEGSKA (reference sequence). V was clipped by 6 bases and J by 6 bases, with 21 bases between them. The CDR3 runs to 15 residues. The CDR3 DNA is TGCAGTGCCCTTCGGTGGGGGTCATCCGGCAATGAGCAGTTCTTC. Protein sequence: CSALRWGSSGNEQFF.

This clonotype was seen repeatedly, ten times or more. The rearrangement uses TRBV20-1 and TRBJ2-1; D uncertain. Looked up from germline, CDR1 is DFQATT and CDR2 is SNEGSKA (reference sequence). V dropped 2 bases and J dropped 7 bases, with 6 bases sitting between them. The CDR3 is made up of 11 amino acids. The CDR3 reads CSARLENEQFF. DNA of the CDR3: TGCAGTGCTAGACTAGAAAATGAGCAGTTCTTC.

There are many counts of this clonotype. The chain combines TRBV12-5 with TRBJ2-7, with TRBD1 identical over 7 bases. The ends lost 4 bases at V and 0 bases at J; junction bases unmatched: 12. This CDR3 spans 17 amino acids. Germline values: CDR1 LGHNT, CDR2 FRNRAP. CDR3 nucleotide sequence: TGTGCTAGTGGTTGGGTCCCCCCGACAGGGATCTCCTACGAGCAGTACTTC. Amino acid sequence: CASGWVPPTGISYEQYF. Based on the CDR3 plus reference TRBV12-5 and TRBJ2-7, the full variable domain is DARVTQTPRHKVTEMGQEVTMRCQPILGHNTVFWYRQTMMQGLELLAYFRNRAPLDDSGMPKDRFSAEMPDATLATLKIQPSEPRDSAVYFCASGWVPPTGISYEQYFGPGTRLTVT.

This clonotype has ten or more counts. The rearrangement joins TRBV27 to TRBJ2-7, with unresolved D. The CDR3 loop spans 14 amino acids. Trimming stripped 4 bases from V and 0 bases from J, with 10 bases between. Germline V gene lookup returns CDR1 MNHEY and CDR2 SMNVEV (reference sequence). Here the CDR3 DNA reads TGTGCCAGCAGTTGGGCTTATGGCTCCTACGAGCAGTACTTC. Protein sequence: CASSWAYGSYEQYF.

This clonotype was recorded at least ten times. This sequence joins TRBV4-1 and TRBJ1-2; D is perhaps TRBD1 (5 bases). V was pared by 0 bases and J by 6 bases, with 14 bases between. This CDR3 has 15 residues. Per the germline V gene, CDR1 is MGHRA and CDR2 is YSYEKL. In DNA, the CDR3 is TGCGCCAGCAGCCAAGAGGCACAGGTCATGGATGGCTACACCTTC. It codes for CASSQEAQVMDGYTF.

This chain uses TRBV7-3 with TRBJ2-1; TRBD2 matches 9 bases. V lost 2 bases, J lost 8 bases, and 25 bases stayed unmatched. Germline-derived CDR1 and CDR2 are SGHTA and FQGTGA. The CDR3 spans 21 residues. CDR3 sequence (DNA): TGTGCCAGCAGCTTATGGAGCGACAGGGTGGGAAGAACTAGCGGGTCCGATGAGCAGTTCTTC. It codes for CASSLWSDRVGRTSGSDEQFF.

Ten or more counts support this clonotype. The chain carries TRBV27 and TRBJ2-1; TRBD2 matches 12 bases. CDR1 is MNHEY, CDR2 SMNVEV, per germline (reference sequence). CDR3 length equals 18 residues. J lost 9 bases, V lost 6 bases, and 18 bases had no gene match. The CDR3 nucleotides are TGTGCCAGCAGGCCCCGTTCGACTAGCGGGAGTAAAGGGATTGAGCAGTTCTTC. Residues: CASRPRSTSGSKGIEQFF.

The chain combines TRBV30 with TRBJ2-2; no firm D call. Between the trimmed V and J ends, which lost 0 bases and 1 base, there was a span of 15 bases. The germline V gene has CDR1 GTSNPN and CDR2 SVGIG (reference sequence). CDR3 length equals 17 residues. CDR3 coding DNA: TGTGCCTGGAGTGTAAAAGGGCAGGCTCGGAACACCGGGGAGCTGTTTTTT. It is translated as CAWSVKGQARNTGELFF.

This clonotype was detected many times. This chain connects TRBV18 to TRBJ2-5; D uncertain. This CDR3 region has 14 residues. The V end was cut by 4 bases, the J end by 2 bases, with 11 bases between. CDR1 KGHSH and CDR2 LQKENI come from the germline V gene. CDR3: CASSRGWGQETQYF. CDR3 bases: TGTGCCAGCTCACGGGGATGGGGTCAAGAGACCCAGTACTTC.

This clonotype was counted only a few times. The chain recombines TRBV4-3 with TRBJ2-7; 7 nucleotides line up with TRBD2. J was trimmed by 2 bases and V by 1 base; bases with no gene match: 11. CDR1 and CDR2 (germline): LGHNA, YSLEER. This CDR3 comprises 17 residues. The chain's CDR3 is CASSQAITSERTYEQYF. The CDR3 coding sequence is TGCGCCAGCAGCCAAGCAATAACTAGCGAGAGAACCTACGAGCAGTACTTC.

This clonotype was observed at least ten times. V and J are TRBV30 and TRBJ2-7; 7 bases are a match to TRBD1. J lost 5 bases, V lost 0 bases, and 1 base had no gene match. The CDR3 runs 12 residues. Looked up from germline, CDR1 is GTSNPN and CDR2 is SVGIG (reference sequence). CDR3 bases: TGTGCCTGGAGTGTACAGGGGAACGAGCAGTACTTC. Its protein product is CAWSVQGNEQYF.

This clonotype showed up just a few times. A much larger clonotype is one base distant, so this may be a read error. This CDR3 reads CASREGATEAQYF. The CDR3 DNA follows: TGTGCCAGCAGGGAGGGGGCAACGGAGGCCCAGTACTTC. V and J are TRBV12-3 or TRBV12-4 and TRBJ2-5; TRBD1 is a possible D gene (7 bases). Trimming shortened V by 6 bases and J by 9 bases, and 17 bases separated the two germline ends. The length of the CDR3 is 13 residues.

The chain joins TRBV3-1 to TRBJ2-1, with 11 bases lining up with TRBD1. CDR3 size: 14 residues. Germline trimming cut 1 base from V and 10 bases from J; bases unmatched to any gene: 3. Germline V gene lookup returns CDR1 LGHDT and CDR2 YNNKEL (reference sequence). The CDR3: CASSQGTGGYEQFF. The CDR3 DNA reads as TGTGCCAGCAGCCAAGGGACAGGGGGCTACGAGCAGTTCTTC.

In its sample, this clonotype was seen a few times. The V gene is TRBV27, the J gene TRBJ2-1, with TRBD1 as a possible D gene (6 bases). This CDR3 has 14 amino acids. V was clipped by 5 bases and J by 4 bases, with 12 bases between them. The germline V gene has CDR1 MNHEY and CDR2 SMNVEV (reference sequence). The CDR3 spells CASSHLDSYNEQFF. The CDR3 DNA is TGTGCCAGCAGTCATCTGGACAGTTACAATGAGCAGTTCTTC.

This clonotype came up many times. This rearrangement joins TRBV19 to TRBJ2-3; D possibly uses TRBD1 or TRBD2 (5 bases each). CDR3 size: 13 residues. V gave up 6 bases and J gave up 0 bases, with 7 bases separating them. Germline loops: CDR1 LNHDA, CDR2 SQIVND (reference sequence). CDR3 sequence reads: CASRRDSTDTQYF. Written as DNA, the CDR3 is TGTGCCAGTAGACGGGACAGCACAGATACGCAGTATTTT.

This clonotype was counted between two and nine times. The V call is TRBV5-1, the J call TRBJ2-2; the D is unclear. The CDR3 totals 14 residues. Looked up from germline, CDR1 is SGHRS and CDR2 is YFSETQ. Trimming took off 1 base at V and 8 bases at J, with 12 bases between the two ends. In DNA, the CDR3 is TGCGCCAGCAGCTTGTCGACTCAAAAGGGGGAGCTGTTTTTT. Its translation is CASSLSTQKGELFF.

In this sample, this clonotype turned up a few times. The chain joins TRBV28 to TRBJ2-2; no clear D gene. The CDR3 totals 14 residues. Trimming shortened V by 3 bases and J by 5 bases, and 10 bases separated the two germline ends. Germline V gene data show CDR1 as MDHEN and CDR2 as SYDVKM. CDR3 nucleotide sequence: TGTGCCAGCAGTTTGGAAGGTCATACCGGGGAGCTGTTTTTT. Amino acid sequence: CASSLEGHTGELFF.

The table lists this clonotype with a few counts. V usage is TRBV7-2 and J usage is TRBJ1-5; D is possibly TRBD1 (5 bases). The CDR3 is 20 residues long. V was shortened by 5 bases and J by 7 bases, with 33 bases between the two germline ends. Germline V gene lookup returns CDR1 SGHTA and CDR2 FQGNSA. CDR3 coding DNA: TGTGCCAGCAGCCTTAGGGCGTTTTCGTATGTGGGACGACACGAACAGCCCCAGCATTTT. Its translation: CASSLRAFSYVGRHEQPQHF.

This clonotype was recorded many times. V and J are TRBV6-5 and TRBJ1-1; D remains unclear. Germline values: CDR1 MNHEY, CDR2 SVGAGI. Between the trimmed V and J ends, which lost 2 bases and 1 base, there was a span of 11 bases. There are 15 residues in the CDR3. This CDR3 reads CASSYVGRRNTEAFF. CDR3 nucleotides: TGTGCCAGCAGTTACGTTGGGCGGAGGAACACTGAAGCTTTCTTT.

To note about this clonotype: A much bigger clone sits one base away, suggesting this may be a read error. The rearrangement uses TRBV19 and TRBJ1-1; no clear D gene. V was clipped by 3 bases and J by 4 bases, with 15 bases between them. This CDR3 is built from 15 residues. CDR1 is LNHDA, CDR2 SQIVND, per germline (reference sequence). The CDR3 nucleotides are TGTGCCAGTAGTATTCAAGGAGACATGATCACTGAAGCTTTCTTT. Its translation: CASSIQGDMITEAFF.

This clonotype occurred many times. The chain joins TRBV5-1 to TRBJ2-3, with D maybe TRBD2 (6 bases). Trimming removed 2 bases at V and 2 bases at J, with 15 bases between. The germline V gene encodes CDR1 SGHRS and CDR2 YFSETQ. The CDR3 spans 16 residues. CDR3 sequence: CASSFGERVLTDTQYF. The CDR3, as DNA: TGCGCCAGCAGCTTTGGGGAGCGGGTACTCACAGATACGCAGTATTTT.